A single sample gave rise to the 21 T cell receptor beta chains below, sequenced in a study of T cells after yellow fever vaccination. TCRdb ran MiXCR on the 5' RACE reads and lists one entry per CDR3 protein. The table lists some 99,000 distinct CDR3 sequences, around 5.5% of them singletons. The sequences come from CD8+ T cells sorted from PBMCs, collected 10 days after the yellow fever booster vaccination. These receptors all stem from a man in his late teens or twenties who received the YFV17D yellow fever vaccine.

This clonotype was seen more than once but under ten times. The V call is TRBV29-1, the J call TRBJ2-2; D is unclear. CDR1 is SQVTM and CDR2 is ANQGSEA in the germline V gene. Trimming pared 7 bases from V and 2 bases from J, leaving 8 bases between. The CDR3 runs to 12 residues. The CDR3: CSAPVNTGELFF. Here the CDR3 DNA reads TGCAGCGCCCCCGTCAACACCGGGGAGCTGTTTTTT.

CDR3 DNA sequence: TGCGCCAGCAGAGGTGGTGGCGGAGTCTACGAGCAGTACTTC. Its protein is CASRGGGGVYEQYF. The chain couples TRBV4-1 to TRBJ2-7; D is unclear. The V end lost 6 bases, the J end lost 3 bases, and 15 bases lay between the germline ends. The CDR3 runs to 14 residues. The germline V gene has CDR1 MGHRA and CDR2 YSYEKL.

This clonotype was recorded many times. The chain combines TRBV4-2 with TRBJ2-7; the D gene is possibly TRBD1 (6 bases). Trimming took 0 bases from V and 0 from J, leaving 12 bases between them. CDR1 and CDR2 (germline): LGHNA, YNFKEQ. The CDR3 is 16 amino acids. CDR3 residues: CASSQDVGAFSYEQYF. The DNA for the CDR3 is TGTGCCAGCAGCCAAGATGTGGGGGCGTTCTCCTACGAGCAGTACTTC.

The chain couples TRBV6-2 or TRBV6-3 to TRBJ2-5; D is undetermined. V dropped 5 bases and J dropped 1 base, with 11 bases sitting between them. Looked up from germline, CDR1 is MNHEY and CDR2 is SVGEGT. The CDR3 spans 14 residues. The CDR3: CASSPQGLQETQYF. CDR3 nucleotide sequence: TGTGCCAGCAGTCCCCAAGGGCTCCAAGAGACCCAGTACTTC.

The rearrangement links TRBV5-1 to TRBJ2-7, with 7 positions matching TRBD1. The CDR3 covers 13 residues. With V trimmed by 4 bases and J by 3 bases, 4 bases remained unmatched. Per germline, CDR1 SGHRS and CDR2 YFSETQ. The CDR3 reads CASSPDRIYEQYF. The CDR3 DNA follows: TGCGCCAGCAGCCCGGACAGGATCTACGAGCAGTACTTC.

V and J are TRBV13 and TRBJ2-7; possibly TRBD1 or TRBD2 for D (6 bases each). Trimming left V 3 bases short and J 3 bases short, with 9 bases between. The length of the CDR3 is 13 residues. Germline V CDR1 and CDR2: PRHDT, FYEKMQ (reference sequence). CDR3 nucleotide sequence: TGTGCCAGCAGCTTTCGGGGGCTCTACGAGCAGTACGTC. As protein: CASSFRGLYEQYV.

The chain combines TRBV5-4 with TRBJ2-3; 11 positions agree with TRBD2. The J segment lost 4 bases and the V segment lost 4 bases, leaving 5 bases of the junction unmatched. The CDR3 is made up of 15 amino acids. The germline gives CDR1 SGHNT, CDR2 YYREEE (reference sequence). The CDR3 nucleotides read TGTGCCAGCAGCCCTAGCGGGGGGCCGGCAGATACGCAGTATTTT. It translates to CASSPSGGPADTQYF.

This clonotype was counted between two and nine times. The chain has TRBV7-8 and TRBJ2-3; 15 bases match TRBD2. Germline V gives CDR1 SGHVS, CDR2 FQNEAQ. The CDR3 consists of 18 residues. With V trimmed by 2 bases and J by 2 bases, 5 bases remained unmatched. The CDR3 nucleotides read TGTGCCAGCAGCTTAACCGGACTAGCGGGGGGGATCACAGATACGCAGTATTTT. This translates into CASSLTGLAGGITDTQYF.

The chain carries TRBV12-3 or TRBV12-4 and TRBJ2-3; D is ambiguous. The V end was cut by 0 bases, the J end by 7 bases, with 11 bases between. The CDR3 runs 14 residues. CDR3 loop: CASSLAGQFHTQYF. In DNA, the CDR3 is TGTGCCAGCAGTTTAGCAGGCCAATTTCATACGCAGTATTTT.

A few counts support this clonotype. The CDR3 region is CASSLIDEQYF. CDR3 bases: TGTGCCAGCAGTCTCATCGACGAGCAGTACTTC. This chain links TRBV7-9 with TRBJ2-7; no clear D. Germline V gene sequence: CDR1 SEHNR, CDR2 FQNEAQ (reference sequence). Trimming shortened V by 6 bases and J by 5 bases, and 8 bases separated the two germline ends. This CDR3 region has 11 residues.

Here the CDR3 DNA reads TGTGCCAGCAGTTACCTCGATAGCAATCAGCCCCAGCATTTT. Residues: CASSYLDSNQPQHF. The chain links TRBV6-2 or TRBV6-3 to TRBJ1-5, with unresolved D. CDR1 is MNHEY, CDR2 SVGEGT, per germline. V lost 2 bases and J 0 bases, leaving 5 bases between the germline ends. This CDR3 region has 14 residues.

This clonotype was seen a few times. CDR3 in amino acids: CASSQVGLLEKLFF. The CDR3 DNA follows: TGCGCCAGCAGCCAAGTAGGGCTGCTCGAAAAACTGTTTTTT. This chain links TRBV4-1 with TRBJ1-4, with unresolved D. V dropped 1 base and J dropped 8 bases, with 11 bases sitting between them. The CDR3 covers 14 residues. Germline CDR1 MGHRA, CDR2 YSYEKL.

This clonotype was seen a few times. The J gene is TRBJ1-6, the V gene TRBV7-9; 7 nucleotides align to TRBD1. V shed 3 bases, J shed 6 bases, and the junction held 8 bases outside the gene matches. Germline loops: CDR1 SEHNR, CDR2 FQNEAQ (reference sequence). The CDR3 consists of 16 residues. CDR3 sequence (DNA): TGTGCCAGCAGCTTTTACTTTAGGGACAGTAATTCACCCCTCCACTTT. This gives the protein CASSFYFRDSNSPLHF.

The chain has TRBV12-3 or TRBV12-4 and TRBJ2-2; no firm D call. V was pared by 6 bases and J by 6 bases, with 14 bases between. CDR3 size: 14 residues. CDR3 in DNA: TGTGCCAGCAGCGGTCCCCTTTTGGCCGGGGAGCTGTTTTTT. As protein: CASSGPLLAGELFF.

As regards this clonotype: With a much larger clone just one base away, this may be a read error. V and J are TRBV5-1 and TRBJ1-1, with 7 bases identical to TRBD1. This CDR3 is built from 14 residues. With 3 bases clipped from V and 2 bases from J, the junction kept 4 bases outside the gene matches. Germline CDR1 and CDR2: SGHRS and YFSETQ. CDR3 sequence reads: CASSWGQFNTEAFF. CDR3 nucleotide sequence: TGCGCCAGCAGCTGGGGACAGTTTAACACTGAAGCTTTCTTT.

The chain is built from TRBV18 and TRBJ2-2, with D possibly being TRBD1 (6 bases). Germline V gene sequence: CDR1 KGHSH, CDR2 LQKENI. Between the trimmed V and J ends, which lost 3 bases and 1 base, there was a span of 9 bases. CDR3 size: 15 residues. The CDR3 DNA is TGTGCCAGCTCACCCTCGGGACAGAACACCGGGGAGCTGTTTTTT. Translated, it gives CASSPSGQNTGELFF.

This sequence joins TRBV7-9 and TRBJ1-1; perhaps TRBD1 as D (5 bases). The CDR3 length is 14 residues. From germline, CDR1 is SEHNR and CDR2 FQNEAQ (reference sequence). Trimming shortened V by 5 bases and J by 0 bases, and 10 bases separated the two germline ends. This CDR3 is CASSGRGLNTEAFF. In DNA form, the CDR3 reads TGTGCCAGCAGCGGCCGGGGGTTGAACACTGAAGCTTTCTTT.

This clonotype was recorded a few times. The J gene is TRBJ2-1, the V gene TRBV6-5; D might be TRBD1 (5 bases). V lost 0 bases and J 2 bases, leaving 8 bases between the germline ends. Germline-derived CDR1 and CDR2 are MNHEY and SVGAGI. The CDR3 sequence is 15 residues long. The DNA for the CDR3 is TGTGCCAGCAGTTACTCTCAGGGTACCTACAATGAGCAGTTCTTC. Translating it yields CASSYSQGTYNEQFF.

The chain joins TRBV7-3 to TRBJ2-2; 10 bases fit TRBD1. Germline V gene lookup returns CDR1 SGHTA and CDR2 FQGTGA. Trimming at V came to 5 bases and at J to 2 bases, leaving 5 bases not matched to a gene. The CDR3 runs to 16 residues. The CDR3: CASSQDRGRNTGELFF. Written as DNA, the CDR3 is TGTGCCAGCAGCCAAGACAGGGGGCGTAACACCGGGGAGCTGTTTTTT.

This clonotype was counted between two and nine times. The V call is TRBV7-9, the J call TRBJ2-2; D uncertain. V lost 7 bases and J lost 9, with 12 bases in between. Germline CDR1 SEHNR, CDR2 FQNEAQ (reference sequence). This CDR3 spans 12 amino acids. The CDR3 sequence: CASTPGARELFF. The CDR3 DNA reads TGTGCCAGCACCCCCGGCGCCCGGGAGCTGTTTTTT.

In its sample, this clonotype was seen many times. The chain is built from TRBV7-9 and TRBJ1-1; D is ambiguous. Germline CDR1 reads SEHNR; CDR2 reads FQNEAQ (reference sequence). The CDR3 runs 14 residues. Deletions cut 4 bases from V and 4 bases from J, with 13 bases between. The CDR3 sequence: CASSSPGPGTEAFF. CDR3 nucleotide sequence: TGTGCCAGCAGCTCACCCGGCCCCGGCACTGAAGCTTTCTTT.